This T cell receptor (beta chain) was identified in a study of Graves' ophthalmopathy and Graves' hyperthyroidism. The study, taken as a whole, reports: The majority of expanded thyroid clonotypes above 0.001 frequency also occurred in blood.

As for this clonotype: Antigen: not known.

Amplification of TCR beta CDR3 regions used RNA transcripts. HTBI primers primed a first-round RT-PCR, and a second-round multiplex PCR followed. TCRdb re-derived calls from the multiplex PCR reads in MiXCR, one entry per CDR3 protein. The table shows some 750,000 distinct CDR3 sequences, with 35% to 50% occurring only once. Losses at the gene ends were 2 bases for V and 7 bases for J; bases not matched to a gene: 5. CDR1 SGHDN and CDR2 FVKESK come from the germline V gene. The CDR3 covers 16 residues. None of the included patients had other autoimmune diseases, uncontrolled infections, pregnancy or lactation, as these led to exclusion.

This chain connects TRBV14 to TRBJ1-6; 10 nucleotides align to TRBD1. Sequencing was carried out using peripheral blood. This receptor was identified in an adult man with Graves' ophthalmopathy. The CDR3 DNA is TGTGCCAGCAGCCAAAGACAGGGGGCGCCGAATTCACCCCTCCACTTT. It codes for CASSQRQGAPNSPLHF.